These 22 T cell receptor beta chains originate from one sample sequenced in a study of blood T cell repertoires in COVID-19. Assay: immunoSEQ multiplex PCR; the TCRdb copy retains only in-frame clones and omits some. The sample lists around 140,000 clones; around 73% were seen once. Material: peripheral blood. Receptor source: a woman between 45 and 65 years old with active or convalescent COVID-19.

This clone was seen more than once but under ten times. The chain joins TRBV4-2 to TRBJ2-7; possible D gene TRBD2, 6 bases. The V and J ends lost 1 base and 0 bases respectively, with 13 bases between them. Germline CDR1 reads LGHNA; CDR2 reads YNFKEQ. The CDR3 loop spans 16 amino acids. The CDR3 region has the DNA TGTGCCAGCAGCCAAGCGGGGACTCACCTCTCCTACGAGCAGTACTTC. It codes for CASSQAGTHLSYEQYF.

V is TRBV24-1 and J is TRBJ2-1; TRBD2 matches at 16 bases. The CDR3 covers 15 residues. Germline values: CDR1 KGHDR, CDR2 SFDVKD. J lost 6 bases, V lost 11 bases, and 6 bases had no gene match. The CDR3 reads CAIGTSGRAVNEQFF. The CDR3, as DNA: TGTGCCATCGGGACTAGCGGGAGGGCCGTCAATGAGCAGTTCTTC.

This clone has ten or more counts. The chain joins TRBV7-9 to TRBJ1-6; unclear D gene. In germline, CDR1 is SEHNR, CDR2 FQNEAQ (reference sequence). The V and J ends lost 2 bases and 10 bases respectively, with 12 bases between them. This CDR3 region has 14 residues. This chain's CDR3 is CASSLWRGNSPLHF. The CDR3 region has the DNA TGTGCCAGCAGCTTATGGCGGGGAAACTCACCCCTCCACTTT.

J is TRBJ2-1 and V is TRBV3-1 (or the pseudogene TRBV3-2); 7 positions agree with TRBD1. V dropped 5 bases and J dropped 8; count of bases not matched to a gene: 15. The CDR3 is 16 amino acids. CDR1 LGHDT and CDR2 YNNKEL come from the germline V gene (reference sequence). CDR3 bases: TGTGCCAGCAGCTTCACCTTGACAGGGAAGGTCGATGAGCAGTTCTTC. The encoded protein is CASSFTLTGKVDEQFF.

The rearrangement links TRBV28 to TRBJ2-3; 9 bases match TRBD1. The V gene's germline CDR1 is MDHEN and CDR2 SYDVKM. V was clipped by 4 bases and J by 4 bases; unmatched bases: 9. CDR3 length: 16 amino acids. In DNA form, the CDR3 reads TGTGCCAGCAGTTGGGTGGGACAGGGTGAGGCAGATACGCAGTATTTT. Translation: CASSWVGQGEADTQYF. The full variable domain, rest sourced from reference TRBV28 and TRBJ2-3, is DVKVTQSSRYLVKRTGEKVFLECVQDMDHENMFWYRQDPGLGLRLIYFSYDVKMKEKGDIPEGYSVSREKKERFSLILESASTNQTSMYLCASSWVGQGEADTQYFGPGTRLTVL.

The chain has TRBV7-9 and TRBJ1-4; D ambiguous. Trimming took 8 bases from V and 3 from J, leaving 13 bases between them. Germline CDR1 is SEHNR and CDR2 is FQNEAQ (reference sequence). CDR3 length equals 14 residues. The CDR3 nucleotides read TGTGCCAGCGGGCCTTCCTTGGCTAATGAAAAACTGTTTTTT. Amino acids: CASGPSLANEKLFF. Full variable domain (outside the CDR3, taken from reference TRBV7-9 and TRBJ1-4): DTGVSQNPRHKITKRGQNVTFRCDPISEHNRLYWYRQTLGQGPEFLTYFQNEAQLEKSRLLSDRFSAERPKGSFSTLEIQRTEQGDSAMYLCASGPSLANEKLFFGSGTQLSVL.

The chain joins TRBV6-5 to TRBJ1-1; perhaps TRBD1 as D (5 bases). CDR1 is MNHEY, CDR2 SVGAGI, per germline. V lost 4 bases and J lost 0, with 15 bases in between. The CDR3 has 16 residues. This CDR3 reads CASSSDRQYMNTEAFF. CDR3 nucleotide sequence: TGTGCCAGCAGTTCCGACCGACAGTACATGAACACTGAAGCTTTCTTT.

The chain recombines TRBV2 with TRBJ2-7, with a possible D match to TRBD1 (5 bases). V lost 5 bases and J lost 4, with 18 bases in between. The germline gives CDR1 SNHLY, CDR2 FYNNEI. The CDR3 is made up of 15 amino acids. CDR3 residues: CASSKEGQGRYEQYF. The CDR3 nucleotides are TGTGCCAGCAGTAAGGAAGGTCAGGGAAGGTACGAGCAGTACTTC. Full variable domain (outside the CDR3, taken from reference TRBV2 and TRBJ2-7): EPEVTQTPSHQVTQMGQEVILRCVPISNHLYFYWYRQILGQKVEFLVSFYNNEISEKSEIFDDQFSVERPDGSNFTLKIRSTKLEDSAMYFCASSKEGQGRYEQYFGPGTRLTVT.

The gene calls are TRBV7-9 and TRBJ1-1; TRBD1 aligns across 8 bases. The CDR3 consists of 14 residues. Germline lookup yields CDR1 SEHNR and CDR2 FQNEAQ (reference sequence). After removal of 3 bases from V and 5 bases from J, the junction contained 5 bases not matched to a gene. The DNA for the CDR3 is TGTGCCAGCAGCTTTACACAGGGGGGGACTGAAGCTTTCTTT. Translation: CASSFTQGGTEAFF.

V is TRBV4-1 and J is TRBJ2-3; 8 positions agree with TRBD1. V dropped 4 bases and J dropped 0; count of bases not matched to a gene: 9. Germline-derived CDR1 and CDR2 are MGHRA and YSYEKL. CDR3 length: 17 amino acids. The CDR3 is CASSLSFRTGSTDTQYF. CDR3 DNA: TGCGCCAGCAGCCTCAGTTTTCGGACAGGGAGCACAGATACGCAGTATTTT.

CDR3 in amino acids: CATSRVRSSGLGQFF. Here the CDR3 DNA reads TGTGCCACCAGCAGAGTTCGGTCTAGCGGTCTGGGGCAGTTCTTC. This chain uses TRBV15 with TRBJ2-1; the match to TRBD2 covers 7 bases. J gave up 12 bases and V 1 base, and 12 bases lay outside the gene matches. Germline V gene data show CDR1 as LNHNV and CDR2 as YYDKDF (reference sequence). This CDR3 is built from 15 residues.

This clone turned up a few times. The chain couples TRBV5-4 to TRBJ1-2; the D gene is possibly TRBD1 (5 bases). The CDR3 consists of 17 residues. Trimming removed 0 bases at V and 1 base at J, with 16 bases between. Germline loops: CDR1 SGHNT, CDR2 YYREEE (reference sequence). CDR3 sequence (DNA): TGTGCCAGCAGCTTGGCGGCGCGGCGGGGGGTTAACTATGGCTACACCTTC. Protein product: CASSLAARRGVNYGYTF.

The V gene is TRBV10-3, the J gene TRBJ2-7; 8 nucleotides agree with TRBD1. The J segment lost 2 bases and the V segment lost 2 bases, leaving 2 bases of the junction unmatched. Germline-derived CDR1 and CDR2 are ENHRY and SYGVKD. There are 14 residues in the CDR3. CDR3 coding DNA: TGTGCCATCAGTGAGGACAGGGGCGCCTACGAGCAGTACTTC. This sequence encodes CAISEDRGAYEQYF.

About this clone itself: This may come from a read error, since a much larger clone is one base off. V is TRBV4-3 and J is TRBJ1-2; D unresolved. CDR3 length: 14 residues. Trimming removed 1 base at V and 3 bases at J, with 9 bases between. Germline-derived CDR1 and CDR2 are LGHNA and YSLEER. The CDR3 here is CASSQVQADYGYTF. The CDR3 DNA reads TGCGCCAGCAGCCAAGTCCAGGCAGACTATGGCTACACCTTC.

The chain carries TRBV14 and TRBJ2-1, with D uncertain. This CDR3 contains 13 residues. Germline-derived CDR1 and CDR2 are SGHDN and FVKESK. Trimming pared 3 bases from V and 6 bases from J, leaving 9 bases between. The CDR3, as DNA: TGTGCCAGCAGCCACCCACCAGTCAATGAGCAGTTCTTC. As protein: CASSHPPVNEQFF.

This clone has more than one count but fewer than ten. CDR3 bases: TGTGCCAGTAGCTGGGACAGGGGCGCCGAGCAGTACTTC. Its translation is CASSWDRGAEQYF. The rearrangement links TRBV19 to TRBJ2-7; TRBD1 agrees at 10 bases. Trimming cost V 6 bases and J 6 bases; bases outside gene matches: 5. This CDR3 is built from 13 residues. Looked up from germline, CDR1 is LNHDA and CDR2 is SQIVND (reference sequence).

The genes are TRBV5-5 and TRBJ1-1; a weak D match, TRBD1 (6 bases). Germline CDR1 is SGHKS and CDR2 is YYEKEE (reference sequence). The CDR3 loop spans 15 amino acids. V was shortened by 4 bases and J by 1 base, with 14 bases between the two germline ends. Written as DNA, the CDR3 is TGTGCCAGCAGCCGCTGGACAGCCTCGAACACTGAAGCTTTCTTT. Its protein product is CASSRWTASNTEAFF.

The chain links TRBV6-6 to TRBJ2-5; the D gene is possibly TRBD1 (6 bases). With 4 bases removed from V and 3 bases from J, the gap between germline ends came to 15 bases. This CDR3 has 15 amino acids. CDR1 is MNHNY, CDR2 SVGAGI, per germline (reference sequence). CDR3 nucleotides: TGTGCCAGCAGTTCCTCCGGGACACCTAAAGAGACCCAGTACTTC. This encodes CASSSSGTPKETQYF.

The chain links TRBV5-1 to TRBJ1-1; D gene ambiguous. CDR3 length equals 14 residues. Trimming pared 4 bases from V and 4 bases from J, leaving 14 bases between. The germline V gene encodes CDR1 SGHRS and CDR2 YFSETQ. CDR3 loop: CASSLDLVATEAFF. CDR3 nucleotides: TGCGCCAGCAGCCTGGACCTAGTGGCCACTGAAGCTTTCTTT.

CDR3 loop: CASSSEGRGTNTEAFF. The CDR3 DNA reads TGTGCCAGTAGTAGTGAGGGCAGGGGAACGAACACTGAAGCTTTCTTT. The gene calls are TRBV19 and TRBJ1-1; tentatively, D is TRBD1 (6 bases). The V and J ends lost 4 bases and 1 base respectively, with 16 bases between them. The CDR3 runs 16 residues. Germline-derived CDR1 and CDR2 are LNHDA and SQIVND (reference sequence). Variable domain in full (rest from reference TRBV19 and TRBJ1-1): DGGITQSPKYLFRKEGQNVTLSCEQNLNHDAMYWYRQDPGQGLRLIYYSQIVNDFQKGDIAEGYSVSREKKESFPLTVTSAQKNPTAFYLCASSSEGRGTNTEAFFGQGTRLTVV.

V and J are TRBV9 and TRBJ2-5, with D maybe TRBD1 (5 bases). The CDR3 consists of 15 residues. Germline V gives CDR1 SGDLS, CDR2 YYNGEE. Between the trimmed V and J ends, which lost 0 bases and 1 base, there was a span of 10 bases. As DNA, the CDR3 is TGTGCCAGCAGCGTAGGGGGCAGGGTCCAAGAGACCCAGTACTTC. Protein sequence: CASSVGGRVQETQYF.

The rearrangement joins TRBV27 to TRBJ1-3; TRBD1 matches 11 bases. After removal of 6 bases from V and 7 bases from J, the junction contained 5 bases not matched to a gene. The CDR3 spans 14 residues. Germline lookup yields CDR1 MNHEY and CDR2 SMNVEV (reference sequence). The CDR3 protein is CASSLDRGLNTIYF. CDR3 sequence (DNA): TGTGCCAGCAGCCTGGACAGGGGGCTTAACACCATATATTTT.